A single sample is the source of the 9 T cell receptor beta chains below, sequenced in a study of T cell responses to AZD1222 COVID-19 vaccine. Generated by immunoSEQ multiplex PCR, the TCRdb table keeps only in-frame clones and is missing some. Among 150,000 to 200,000 clones listed, approximately 90% were seen once. Specimen: peripheral blood, collected on day 0 of AZD1222 vaccination. The receptor source for this set is an adult in good health.

The chain employs TRBV1 and TRBJ1-6; the table's D call of TRBD1 was not tested on the DNA. TRBV1 represents a pseudogene. The CDR3 totals 15 residues. The CDR3 DNA sequence: TGCACCAGCAGCCAAAGGCAGGGGGCGGATTCACCCCTCCACTTT. Its protein product is CTSSQRQGADSPLHF.

The V call is TRBV19, the J call TRBJ1-2; D call uncertain. The V and J ends lost 3 bases and 0 bases respectively, with 8 bases between them. There are 14 residues in the CDR3. CDR1 LNHDA and CDR2 SQIVND come from the germline V gene (reference sequence). For the CDR3, the DNA is TGTGCCAGTAGTATCGTCTCTGCTAACTATGGCTACACCTTC. Its translation: CASSIVSANYGYTF.

The rearrangement links TRBV2 to TRBJ2-1; perhaps TRBD2 as D (6 bases). The CDR3 totals 16 residues. The ends were cut back, 2 bases at V and 1 base at J, with 12 bases in the middle. CDR1 and CDR2 from the germline V gene are SNHLY and FYNNEI. The CDR3 region has the DNA TGTGCCAGCAGTGAACGGGGGTGGATTTCCTACAATGAGCAGTTCTTC. Residues: CASSERGWISYNEQFF.

The gene calls are TRBV4-1 and TRBJ2-1; tentatively, D is TRBD1 (6 bases). CDR1 is MGHRA and CDR2 is YSYEKL in the germline V gene. Between the trimmed V and J ends, which lost 4 bases and 10 bases, there was a span of 20 bases. The CDR3 length is 15 residues. The CDR3: CASSRGDTTSGEQFF. The CDR3 DNA follows: TGCGCCAGCAGCCGAGGGGACACTACCTCGGGGGAGCAGTTCTTC.

This clone showed up just a few times. Here the CDR3 reads CASNRGGPGTEAFF. The CDR3 bases are TGTGCCAGCAACCGGGGGGGACCCGGCACTGAAGCTTTCTTT. V is TRBV19 and J is TRBJ1-1, with a possible D match to TRBD1 (5 bases). V was cut by 9 bases and J by 4 bases, with 18 bases left in between. Germline loops: CDR1 LNHDA, CDR2 SQIVND (reference sequence). The CDR3 loop spans 14 amino acids.

This chain connects TRBV6-1 to TRBJ2-3; no reliable D call. The CDR3 is 20 amino acids. Between the trimmed V and J ends, which lost 0 bases and 0 bases, there was a span of 22 bases. Germline lookup yields CDR1 MNHNS and CDR2 SASEGT. The CDR3 DNA reads as TGTGCCAGCAGTGAAGCTTTCGGAACCTATACCCGAACTAGCACAGATACGCAGTATTTT. Its protein is CASSEAFGTYTRTSTDTQYF.

As DNA, the CDR3 is TGCGCCAGCAGCCAGGACAGGGGGCCGGGAAACACCATATATTTT. Translated: CASSQDRGPGNTIYF. This chain links TRBV5-1 with TRBJ1-3, with 11 bases lining up with TRBD1. CDR3 length: 15 residues. Germline CDR1 SGHRS, CDR2 YFSETQ. The V segment lost 4 bases and the J segment 4 bases; nucleotides outside the gene matches: 4.

The V and J genes are TRBV16 and TRBJ1-1, with D perhaps matching TRBD1 (6 bases). The CDR3 loop spans 14 amino acids. The germline CDR1 and CDR2 sequences are KGHSY and FQNENV. The ends were cut back, 2 bases at V and 4 bases at J, with 11 bases in the middle. CDR3 amino acids: CASSQAEGGTEAFF. The CDR3 DNA sequence: TGTGCCAGCAGCCAAGCCGAAGGGGGCACTGAAGCTTTCTTT.

The genes are TRBV14 and TRBJ2-7; 9 bases map to TRBD1. Germline CDR1 SGHDN, CDR2 FVKESK. The CDR3 runs to 15 residues. V lost 4 bases to trimming and J lost 5 bases; unmatched junction nucleotides: 9. The CDR3 bases are TGTGCCAGCAGCCTGGCGGGACAGGGAGGTCACGAGCAGTACTTC. Translation: CASSLAGQGGHEQYF.